A single sample gave rise to the 24 T cell receptor beta chains below, sequenced in a study of blood T cell repertoires in COVID-19. Sequencing was performed with immunoSEQ multiplex PCR; in TCRdb, only in-frame clones are kept and a portion is missing. The data hold 100,000 to 150,000 clones, with roughly 90% observed a single time. Sample: peripheral blood. Every receptor here comes from a man in his forties with acute or convalescent COVID-19.

Only a few counts were recorded for this clone. The rearrangement joins TRBV5-4 to TRBJ2-5; 11 bases map to TRBD2. Germline V gives CDR1 SGHNT, CDR2 YYREEE (reference sequence). Losses at the gene ends were 0 bases for V and 3 bases for J; bases not matched to a gene: 4. The CDR3 totals 16 residues. Here the CDR3 DNA reads TGTGCCAGCAGCTTGGAACTAGCGGGAGTGAAAGAGACCCAGTACTTC. Protein sequence: CASSLELAGVKETQYF.

The chain uses TRBV24-1 and TRBJ1-2; D possibly corresponds to TRBD1 (5 bases). Germline loops: CDR1 KGHDR, CDR2 SFDVKD. Trimming shortened V by 1 base and J by 10 bases, and 9 bases separated the two germline ends. The CDR3 is 12 amino acids. The CDR3 nucleotides read TGTGCCACCAGTGATTTACCAGGGCTCTACACCTTC. Protein product: CATSDLPGLYTF.

The chain is built from TRBV5-1 and TRBJ2-1; 8 positions match TRBD1. Germline V gives CDR1 SGHRS, CDR2 YFSETQ. The CDR3 length is 15 residues. V lost 0 bases, J lost 7 bases, and 6 bases stayed unmatched. As DNA, the CDR3 is TGCGCCAGCAGCTTGGCAGGGACAGGTGATAATGAGCAGTTCTTC. It codes for CASSLAGTGDNEQFF.

The chain is built from TRBV25-1 and TRBJ1-5; 7 positions agree with TRBD1. Trimming took 4 bases from V and 1 from J; bases not matched to a gene: 7. The CDR3 spans 16 residues. CDR1 is MGHDK, CDR2 SYGVNS, per germline. CDR3 coding DNA: TGTGCCAGCAGTGGCTCATTGGGACAGAGCAATCAGCCCCAGCATTTT. It yields the protein CASSGSLGQSNQPQHF.

CDR3 amino acids: CATSRDLGEEAFF. CDR3 DNA: TGTGCCACCAGCAGAGATCTCGGGGAAGAAGCTTTCTTT. J is TRBJ1-1 and V is TRBV15, with unresolved D. The CDR3 contains 13 residues. CDR1 and CDR2 (germline): LNHNV, YYDKDF (reference sequence). The V end lost 0 bases, the J end lost 8 bases, and 10 bases lay between the germline ends.

The CDR3 nucleotides are TGCGCCAGCACCTTTACAGGGGGCGCCGGCACTGAAGCTTTCTTT. Translated, it gives CASTFTGGAGTEAFF. The chain links TRBV5-1 to TRBJ1-1, with 9 bases that match TRBD1. This CDR3 has 15 amino acids. V dropped 6 bases and J dropped 4; count of bases not matched to a gene: 10. Germline CDR1 and CDR2: SGHRS and YFSETQ. Together with reference TRBV5-1 and TRBJ1-1, the CDR3 gives the full variable domain: KAGVTQTPRYLIKTRGQQVTLSCSPISGHRSVSWYQQTPGQGLQFLFEYFSETQRNKGNFPGRFSGRQFSNSRSEMNVSTLELGDSALYLCASTFTGGAGTEAFFGQGTRLTVV.

The chain is built from TRBV5-1 and TRBJ2-5, with 10 bases that match TRBD1. CDR1 SGHRS and CDR2 YFSETQ come from the germline V gene. This CDR3 contains 17 residues. The junction had 10 bases not matched to a gene; V was cut back by 0 bases and J by 5 bases. The CDR3 reads CASSLGEGQGVLETQYF. The CDR3 region has the DNA TGCGCCAGCAGCTTGGGGGAAGGACAGGGGGTACTGGAGACCCAGTACTTC.

This rearrangement joins TRBV25-1 to TRBJ1-5; D remains ambiguous. The V and J ends lost 5 bases and 1 base respectively, with 9 bases between them. Germline V gene lookup returns CDR1 MGHDK and CDR2 SYGVNS. This CDR3 has 14 residues. The CDR3 DNA reads as TGTGCCAGCAGTCTAGGAGGGAGCAATCAGCCCCAGCATTTT. As protein: CASSLGGSNQPQHF.

The chain uses TRBV5-8 and TRBJ1-4; D not certain. Germline V gene sequence: CDR1 SGHTS, CDR2 YDEGEE. V was cut by 6 bases and J by 8 bases, with 20 bases left in between. CDR3 size: 15 residues. In nucleotides, the CDR3 is TGTGCCAGCACCATCCAGGTGGCGCAAGAAGAAAAACTGTTTTTT. This gives the protein CASTIQVAQEEKLFF.

This chain uses TRBV27 with TRBJ1-2; the match to TRBD1 covers 10 bases. The length of the CDR3 is 15 residues. Germline CDR1 and CDR2: MNHEY and SMNVEV (reference sequence). Trimming took 6 bases from V and 0 from J; bases not matched to a gene: 4. CDR3 loop: CASRTGGRSNYGYTF. Written as DNA, the CDR3 is TGTGCCAGCAGGACAGGGGGCAGGTCTAACTATGGCTACACCTTC.

V and J are TRBV5-1 and TRBJ1-2, with D uncertain. Trimming cost V 4 bases and J 4 bases, with 14 bases left between them. This CDR3 contains 14 residues. Looked up from germline, CDR1 is SGHRS and CDR2 is YFSETQ. The CDR3 region has the DNA TGCGCCAGCAGCGAAGAAGGGAGTAGCTATGGCTACACCTTC. It is translated as CASSEEGSSYGYTF.

The genes are TRBV28 and TRBJ1-6; weak D call: TRBD1 (5 bases). CDR1 and CDR2 from the germline V gene are MDHEN and SYDVKM. The V and J ends lost 3 bases and 10 bases respectively, with 19 bases between them. The CDR3 has 16 residues. The CDR3 protein is CASSFLSGRVNSPLHF. The CDR3 bases are TGTGCCAGCAGTTTTTTATCAGGCAGGGTGAACTCACCCCTCCACTTT.

The chain links TRBV7-9 to TRBJ1-2; TRBD1 matches at 10 bases. The CDR3 totals 13 residues. CDR1 is SEHNR and CDR2 is FQNEAQ in the germline V gene (reference sequence). With V trimmed by 5 bases and J by 9 bases, 6 bases remained unmatched. The CDR3 DNA is TGTGCCAGCAGCCCGGGACAGGGGAGGAGCTACACCTTC. Translation gives CASSPGQGRSYTF.

Regarding this clone: Within the sample, other DNA sequences also encode this same CDR3. The chain employs TRBV12-3 or TRBV12-4 and TRBJ1-5; 7 bases fit TRBD1. The trim removed 3 bases at V and 4 bases at J, leaving 0 bases unmatched. The CDR3 consists of 13 residues. The CDR3 DNA is TGTGCCAGCAGTTTCAGGGGGAATCAGCCCCAGCATTTT. It specifies CASSFRGNQPQHF.

The CDR3, as DNA: TGCGCCAGCAGCCAACCGAGTAAGGGGGCGAACACTGAAGCTTTCTTT. It specifies CASSQPSKGANTEAFF. The rearrangement uses TRBV4-1 and TRBJ1-1, with 7 bases aligning to TRBD1. There are 16 residues in the CDR3. Germline CDR1 MGHRA, CDR2 YSYEKL. Trimming cost V 2 bases and J 1 base; bases outside gene matches: 7.

This clone has only one observation. V and J are TRBV24-1 and TRBJ2-2, with 9 bases lining up with TRBD2. V was pared by 3 bases and J by 0 bases, with 1 base of the junction left unmatched. The germline V gene has CDR1 KGHDR and CDR2 SFDVKD. CDR3 length: 16 residues. CDR3 sequence: CATSDLAGPNTGELFF. CDR3 DNA sequence: TGTGCCACCAGTGATCTAGCGGGACCGAACACCGGGGAGCTGTTTTTT.

The gene calls are TRBV7-2 and TRBJ2-3; 8 bases agree with TRBD1. Unmatched junction bases numbered 10, after V lost 3 bases and J lost 5 bases. In germline, CDR1 is SGHTA, CDR2 FQGNSA. The CDR3 contains 16 residues. The DNA of the CDR3 is TGTGCCAGCAGCTTCTCCGGGACAGGTACACGAGATACGCAGTATTTT. As protein: CASSFSGTGTRDTQYF.

Points on this clone: Additional DNA sequences in this sample encode the identical CDR3. The V and J genes are TRBV5-1 and TRBJ1-1; 10 bases match TRBD1. The CDR3 runs to 14 residues. The V segment lost 4 bases and the J segment 4 bases; nucleotides outside the gene matches: 4. Germline V gene lookup returns CDR1 SGHRS and CDR2 YFSETQ. DNA of the CDR3: TGCGCCAGCAGCAGGGGACAGGGGAGCACTGAAGCTTTCTTT. It is translated as CASSRGQGSTEAFF.

In this sample, this clone turned up once. This rearrangement joins TRBV18 to TRBJ2-1, with D perhaps matching TRBD2 (5 bases). The germline V and J ends were trimmed by 3 bases and 0 bases, with 18 bases remaining between them. Germline assignment: CDR1 KGHSH and CDR2 LQKENI. The CDR3 loop spans 18 amino acids. The CDR3 spells CASSPRASIAISYNEQFF. CDR3 DNA sequence: TGTGCCAGCTCACCCCGGGCGTCTATAGCGATCTCCTACAATGAGCAGTTCTTC.

The V call is TRBV7-2, the J call TRBJ2-3, with D perhaps matching TRBD2 (6 bases). The CDR3 sequence is 14 residues long. In germline, CDR1 is SGHTA, CDR2 FQGNSA. Trimming removed 5 bases from V and 2 bases from J, with 11 bases in between. CDR3 sequence reads: CASSRGSPTDTQYF. DNA of the CDR3: TGTGCCAGCAGCCGGGGGTCTCCCACAGATACGCAGTATTTT.

The rearrangement joins TRBV6-7 to TRBJ1-2, with 10 bases fitting TRBD1. TRBV6-7 is classed as an ORF, of uncertain function. The CDR3 extends over 16 amino acids. J gave up 5 bases and V 7 bases, and 13 bases lay outside the gene matches. The CDR3 sequence: CASTYGDRGRRYGYTF. The CDR3 DNA follows: TGTGCCAGCACCTACGGGGACAGGGGTAGAAGGTATGGCTACACCTTC.

The chain recombines TRBV6-5 with TRBJ1-2; 9 nucleotides match TRBD1. From germline, CDR1 is MNHEY and CDR2 SVGAGI. The V and J ends lost 7 bases and 2 bases, in that order; junction bases with no gene match: 2. The CDR3 totals 13 residues. CDR3 nucleotide sequence: TGTGCCAGCACAGACAGGGGGAACTATGGCTACACCTTC. It translates to CASTDRGNYGYTF.

This chain uses TRBV19 with TRBJ2-6, with D unclear. V was pared by 8 bases and J by 4 bases, with 6 bases between. The CDR3 consists of 12 residues. Germline loops: CDR1 LNHDA, CDR2 SQIVND (reference sequence). The CDR3 spells CASGVGANVLTF. In nucleotides, the CDR3 is TGTGCCAGTGGAGTAGGGGCCAACGTCCTGACTTTC.

The chain uses TRBV11-2 and TRBJ2-1, with 12 bases fitting TRBD1. Germline V lookup: CDR1 SGHAT, CDR2 FQNNGV. With V trimmed by 2 bases and J by 8 bases, 7 bases remained unmatched. This CDR3 contains 16 residues. CDR3 sequence reads: CASSLTGTGGIDEQFF. The CDR3 nucleotides are TGTGCCAGCAGCTTAACGGGGACAGGGGGCATTGATGAGCAGTTCTTC.